This passage covers 14 T cell receptor beta chains from one sample sequenced in a study of control samples from healthy donors and cancer patients (dated by TCRdb to 2020 to 2022). Library generation was performed with the immunoSEQ multiplex PCR assay. TCRdb's version of the immuneACCESS table is confined to in-frame rearrangements and falls short of the full clone set. An unresolved V gene accounts for under half of the shortfall where checked; the remainder is of unknown origin. The sample table lists fewer than 95,000 clones, 85% to 90% of them with a count of one. The ten top clones hold around 1.3% of the sample. Sequencing used blood. These receptor sequences come from a woman aged 50 to 60 in good health.

The V and J genes are TRBV9 and TRBJ2-3, with TRBD2 matching over 9 bases. This CDR3 is 13 amino acids long. The ends lost 6 bases at V and 6 bases at J; junction bases unmatched: 5. Germline V gene sequence: CDR1 SGDLS, CDR2 YYNGEE. As DNA, the CDR3 is TGTGCCAGCAAAGCGGGAGGTGGGGATACGCAGTATTTT. This encodes CASKAGGGDTQYF.

The V and J genes are TRBV6-6 and TRBJ2-7; perhaps TRBD2 as D (6 bases). Trimming shortened V by 5 bases and J by 6 bases, and 14 bases separated the two germline ends. The CDR3 runs to 13 residues. Germline V gene lookup returns CDR1 MNHNY and CDR2 SVGAGI (reference sequence). The CDR3 DNA follows: TGTGCCAGCAGTCTTCGGGGGAGACGCGAGCAGTACTTC. It specifies CASSLRGRREQYF.

The rearrangement links TRBV20-1 to TRBJ2-5; D is unresolved. The CDR3 sequence is 11 residues long. V was trimmed by 0 bases and J by 6 bases, leaving 5 bases between them. Germline V gene sequence: CDR1 DFQATT, CDR2 SNEGSKA (reference sequence). The DNA for the CDR3 is TGCAGTGCTAGAGATGGAAAGACCCAGTACTTC. It yields the protein CSARDGKTQYF.

The J gene is TRBJ1-2, the V gene TRBV5-6; D perhaps matches TRBD1 (5 bases). The V end lost 4 bases, the J end lost 7 bases, and 23 bases lay between the germline ends. The CDR3 sequence is 16 residues long. The V gene's germline CDR1 is SGHDT and CDR2 YYEEEE. The CDR3 coding sequence is TGTGCCAGCAGCCTATGGGGAGGGGCCGGGGCTGTTGGCTACACCTTC. Residues: CASSLWGGAGAVGYTF.

Only a few counts were recorded for this clone. V usage is TRBV2 and J usage is TRBJ2-3; D remains ambiguous. From germline, CDR1 is SNHLY and CDR2 FYNNEI. V gave up 6 bases and J gave up 0 bases, with 13 bases separating them. The CDR3 length is 15 residues. The CDR3 loop reads CASRGSYVSTDTQYF. Written as DNA, the CDR3 is TGTGCCAGCAGGGGCTCGTACGTAAGCACAGATACGCAGTATTTT.

The chain carries TRBV6-5 and TRBJ2-5, with 9 bases fitting TRBD2. The CDR3 is 14 amino acids. V lost 6 bases and J lost 5; bases outside the gene matches: 7. The germline CDR1 and CDR2 sequences are MNHEY and SVGAGI. The CDR3 coding sequence is TGTGCCAGCAGGGCTAGCGGGATAGGGGAGACCCAGTACTTC. Translating it yields CASRASGIGETQYF.

This rearrangement joins TRBV5-4 to TRBJ1-2; the match to TRBD1 covers 7 bases. CDR1 is SGHNT, CDR2 YYREEE, per germline (reference sequence). The V and J ends lost 0 bases and 4 bases, in that order; junction bases with no gene match: 3. This CDR3 is built from 14 residues. This chain's CDR3 is CASSLAGQTYGYTF. For the CDR3, the DNA is TGTGCCAGCAGCTTGGCGGGACAGACCTATGGCTACACCTTC.

This clone was observed a single time. The chain couples TRBV5-8 to TRBJ1-2, with 8 bases aligning to TRBD1. Germline trimming cut 1 base from V and 4 bases from J; bases unmatched to any gene: 3. The CDR3 has 14 amino acids. CDR1 and CDR2 (germline): SGHTS, YDEGEE. Here the CDR3 DNA reads TGTGCCAGCAGCTTGAGGGGACAGGTCTATGGCTACACCTTC. Translated, it gives CASSLRGQVYGYTF.

CDR3 region: CASSLRRGDQPQHF. CDR3 DNA sequence: TGTGCCAGCAGCCTTCGAAGGGGGGATCAGCCCCAGCATTTT. The chain employs TRBV5-7 and TRBJ1-5; perhaps TRBD1 as D (6 bases). TRBV5-7 is sorted into the ORF group, with uncertain function. V was cut by 4 bases and J by 5 bases, with 13 bases left in between. CDR3 size: 14 residues.

The V and J genes are TRBV14 and TRBJ2-7; the D gene is possibly TRBD1 (6 bases). CDR3 length: 19 amino acids. V was shortened by 1 base and J by 4 bases, with 26 bases between the two germline ends. Germline V gene lookup returns CDR1 SGHDN and CDR2 FVKESK. CDR3 DNA: TGTGCCAGCAGCCAAGGCCGCAATAGGCCAGGTGGGGGCTCTTACGAGCAGTACTTC. Its translation: CASSQGRNRPGGGSYEQYF.

This sequence joins TRBV5-4 and TRBJ2-7; D is unresolved. Germline V gene sequence: CDR1 SGHNT, CDR2 YYREEE (reference sequence). V was clipped by 0 bases and J by 9 bases, with 10 bases between them. This CDR3 has 12 residues. CDR3 sequence (DNA): TGTGCCAGCAGCTTGGTTCGAGGTGTGCAGTACTTC. Encoded protein: CASSLVRGVQYF. Full variable domain (missing parts from reference TRBV5-4 and TRBJ2-7): ETGVTQSPTHLIKTRGQQVTLRCSSQSGHNTVSWYQQALGQGPQFIFQYYREEENGRGNFPPRFSGLQFPNYSSELNVNALELDDSALYLCASSLVRGVQYFGPGTRLTVT.

The chain employs TRBV19 and TRBJ1-6, with D perhaps matching TRBD1 (5 bases). This CDR3 comprises 15 residues. Trimming took off 6 bases at V and 2 bases at J, with 11 bases between the two ends. Germline CDR1 and CDR2: LNHDA and SQIVND (reference sequence). The CDR3 loop reads CASRSRGAYNSPLHF. The CDR3 DNA follows: TGTGCCAGTAGGTCGAGGGGAGCCTATAATTCACCCCTCCACTTT.

This chain's CDR3 is CASSSARPNTGELFF. For the CDR3, the DNA is TGTGCCAGCAGCAGCGCCCGCCCGAACACCGGGGAGCTGTTTTTT. The chain uses TRBV14 and TRBJ2-2; D remains ambiguous. The V end lost 5 bases, the J end lost 0 bases, and 10 bases lay between the germline ends. CDR3 size: 15 residues. Germline assignment: CDR1 SGHDN and CDR2 FVKESK.

The chain uses TRBV7-3 and TRBJ2-2; 8 bases line up with TRBD2. Germline V gene lookup returns CDR1 SGHTA and CDR2 FQGTGA. The CDR3 sequence is 17 residues long. Unmatched junction bases numbered 7, after V lost 4 bases and J lost 0 bases. This CDR3 reads CASSSPRGGSNTGELFF. The CDR3 DNA reads as TGTGCCAGCAGCTCACCCCGGGGGGGGTCGAACACCGGGGAGCTGTTTTTT.